A single sample is the source of the 30 T cell receptor beta chains below, sequenced in a study of T cell responses to AZD1222 COVID-19 vaccine. Clones were read by immunoSEQ multiplex PCR, and TCRdb kept only the in-frame ones, dropping some. The sample gives roughly 130,000 clones, 91% of which show up once; under 3.5% is in the top ten. Material: peripheral blood, obtained on day 0 of AZD1222 vaccination. The receptor source for this set is an adult in good health.

CDR3 coding DNA: TGTGCCAGCAGCTTTGGGGCTAGCGGGCGTACCTACGAGCAGTACTTC. Its protein product is CASSFGASGRTYEQYF. The chain joins TRBV7-9 to TRBJ2-7, with 8 bases that match TRBD2. This CDR3 is built from 16 residues. V shed 3 bases and J 2 bases; nucleotides not matched to a gene: 9. Germline V gives CDR1 SEHNR, CDR2 FQNEAQ (reference sequence).

The V call is TRBV12-5, the J call TRBJ2-3, with TRBD2 identical over 16 bases. Trimming took 5 bases from V and 3 from J; bases not matched to a gene: 11. The CDR3 is 19 amino acids. CDR1 is LGHNT, CDR2 FRNRAP, per germline. The CDR3 coding sequence is TGTGCTAGTGGTGCGCCGGGACTAGCGGGAGGGGCCGCGACAGATACGCAGTATTTT. This translates into CASGAPGLAGGAATDTQYF.

This clone was seen only once. The chain has TRBV7-9 and TRBJ1-3, with D hard to call. V shed 0 bases and J shed 0 bases, with 15 bases lying between them. Germline lookup yields CDR1 SEHNR and CDR2 FQNEAQ (reference sequence). This CDR3 has 18 amino acids. CDR3 DNA sequence: TGTGCCAGCAGCTTAGCACTTGGTGACATAAACTCTGGAAACACCATATATTTT. This translates into CASSLALGDINSGNTIYF.

This chain joins TRBV11-3 and TRBJ2-2, with no clear D. Germline V gene data show CDR1 as SGHNT and CDR2 as YENEEA. V shed 1 base and J shed 1 base, with 4 bases lying between them. The CDR3 sequence is 14 residues long. The chain's CDR3 is CASSLGRNTGELFF. The CDR3 nucleotides read TGTGCCAGCAGCTTAGGAAGGAACACCGGGGAGCTGTTTTTT.

This clone has just one count. The CDR3 nucleotides read TGCGCCAGCAGCTTGTTACAGAACTATGGCTACACCTTC. It encodes CASSLLQNYGYTF. The J gene is TRBJ1-2, the V gene TRBV5-1; D gene unclear. Germline assignment: CDR1 SGHRS and CDR2 YFSETQ. The CDR3 sequence is 13 residues long. Deletions cut 1 base from V and 2 bases from J, with 6 bases between.

The CDR3 protein is CASSLRSSGRMETQYF. The CDR3 DNA sequence: TGTGCCAGCAGTTTACGGTCGAGCGGGAGGATGGAGACCCAGTACTTC. The chain recombines TRBV27 with TRBJ2-5; 9 bases map to TRBD2. The CDR3 runs 16 residues. The germline V gene encodes CDR1 MNHEY and CDR2 SMNVEV (reference sequence). V trimming: 2 bases; J trimming: 5 bases; junction bases outside the gene matches: 9.

J is TRBJ2-5 and V is TRBV19; D ambiguous. Germline CDR1 and CDR2: LNHDA and SQIVND (reference sequence). V was shortened by 1 base and J by 7 bases, with 10 bases between the two germline ends. The CDR3 runs to 13 residues. The DNA of the CDR3 is TGTGCCAGTAGTATAGTAGGTTATCCGACCCAGTACTTC. It is translated as CASSIVGYPTQYF.

V usage is TRBV5-4 and J usage is TRBJ2-7; D remains unclear. In germline, CDR1 is SGHNT, CDR2 YYREEE (reference sequence). V was clipped by 0 bases and J by 2 bases, with 9 bases between them. This CDR3 comprises 14 residues. CDR3: CASSLGQNTYEQYF. The CDR3 DNA is TGTGCCAGCAGCTTGGGGCAGAATACCTACGAGCAGTACTTC.

The CDR3 spells CASKVTGITDTQYF. CDR3 bases: TGTGCCAGCAAAGTCACCGGGATCACAGATACGCAGTATTTT. The J gene is TRBJ2-3, the V gene TRBV13; a weak D match, TRBD2 (5 bases). The V and J ends lost 7 bases and 2 bases respectively, with 13 bases between them. The length of the CDR3 is 14 residues. Germline-derived CDR1 and CDR2 are PRHDT and FYEKMQ (reference sequence). Filled out from reference TRBV13 and TRBJ2-3, the complete variable domain reads AAGVIQSPRHLIKEKRETATLKCYPIPRHDTVYWYQQGPGQDPQFLISFYEKMQSDKGSIPDRFSAQQFSDYHSELNMSSLELGDSALYFCASKVTGITDTQYFGPGTRLTVL.

This chain connects TRBV6-2 or TRBV6-3 to TRBJ1-1; perhaps TRBD1 as D (6 bases). Trimming removed 7 bases from V and 8 bases from J, with 23 bases in between. The germline CDR1 and CDR2 sequences are MNHEY and SVGEGT. The CDR3 is 15 amino acids. The CDR3 DNA sequence: TGTGCCAGCACCCCAGGGCAGGGGTTTTATGAAGAAGCTTTCTTT. Its translation: CASTPGQGFYEEAFF.

The V gene is TRBV6-1, the J gene TRBJ2-3; TRBD2 might be the D (5 bases). The germline V gene encodes CDR1 MNHNS and CDR2 SASEGT. This CDR3 has 13 residues. Deletions cut 1 base from V and 5 bases from J, with 7 bases between. The CDR3 loop is CASSEVRGDTQYF. In DNA form, the CDR3 reads TGTGCCAGCAGTGAAGTCCGGGGAGATACGCAGTATTTT.

The gene calls are TRBV6-2 or TRBV6-3 and TRBJ1-1; D unresolved. Looked up from germline, CDR1 is MNHEY and CDR2 is SVGEGT. V was cut by 5 bases and J by 1 base, with 14 bases left in between. This CDR3 is 15 amino acids long. For the CDR3, the DNA is TGTGCCAGCAGTCTCACGGGAGTTGGGAACACTGAAGCTTTCTTT. Its translation is CASSLTGVGNTEAFF.

The chain couples TRBV6-5 to TRBJ2-5, with 8 nucleotides matching TRBD1. This CDR3 has 16 residues. The trim removed 0 bases at V and 5 bases at J, leaving 8 bases unmatched. Looked up from germline, CDR1 is MNHEY and CDR2 is SVGAGI. In nucleotides, the CDR3 is TGTGCCAGCAGTTACTCGAAGGCAGGGGGCGGGGAGACCCAGTACTTC. Residues: CASSYSKAGGGETQYF.

This rearrangement joins TRBV19 to TRBJ2-1; D is unresolved. V lost 1 base, J lost 0 bases, and 13 bases lay in between. The CDR3 runs 17 residues. CDR1 is LNHDA and CDR2 is SQIVND in the germline V gene (reference sequence). The CDR3 loop reads CASSIGARLSSYNEQFF. Written as DNA, the CDR3 is TGTGCCAGTAGTATAGGGGCGAGGCTGAGCTCCTACAATGAGCAGTTCTTC. Complete variable domain (other parts from reference TRBV19 and TRBJ2-1): DGGITQSPKYLFRKEGQNVTLSCEQNLNHDAMYWYRQDPGQGLRLIYYSQIVNDFQKGDIAEGYSVSREKKESFPLTVTSAQKNPTAFYLCASSIGARLSSYNEQFFGPGTRLTVL.

J is TRBJ1-1 and V is TRBV5-1; TRBD1 aligns across 11 bases. Germline-derived CDR1 and CDR2 are SGHRS and YFSETQ. The V segment lost 5 bases and the J segment 1 base; nucleotides outside the gene matches: 1. CDR3 size: 14 residues. CDR3 sequence reads: CASRGQGANTEAFF. CDR3 bases: TGCGCCAGCAGAGGACAGGGGGCGAACACTGAAGCTTTCTTT.

The chain's CDR3 is CASSIDLIRGGTDTQYF. The CDR3 DNA sequence: TGTGCCAGTAGTATAGATCTAATAAGGGGAGGCACAGATACGCAGTATTTT. The gene calls are TRBV19 and TRBJ2-3; D tentatively fits TRBD1 or TRBD2 (5 bases each). Germline V gene data show CDR1 as LNHDA and CDR2 as SQIVND (reference sequence). The V and J ends lost 0 bases and 1 base respectively, with 14 bases between them. This CDR3 has 17 amino acids.

For this clone: This specimen includes other DNA sequences encoding the same CDR3. The rearrangement links TRBV5-6 to TRBJ1-6; 8 positions agree with TRBD1. Germline CDR1 and CDR2: SGHDT and YYEEEE. V lost 1 base, J lost 7 bases, and 4 bases stayed unmatched. The CDR3 is 15 residues long. The CDR3 loop reads CASSLLDRDNSPLHF. The CDR3 DNA sequence: TGTGCCAGCAGCTTGCTGGACAGGGACAATTCACCCCTCCACTTT.

This CDR3 is CASSLYQGNTEAFF. CDR3 DNA: TGTGCCAGCAGCTTATATCAGGGGAACACTGAAGCTTTCTTT. The chain links TRBV5-4 to TRBJ1-1; D possibly corresponds to TRBD1 (5 bases). The CDR3 consists of 14 residues. In germline, CDR1 is SGHNT, CDR2 YYREEE (reference sequence). V was shortened by 2 bases and J by 1 base, with 9 bases between the two germline ends.

The chain couples TRBV10-2 to TRBJ2-7, with 8 bases matching TRBD2. The V and J ends lost 10 bases and 4 bases, in that order; junction bases with no gene match: 6. There are 12 residues in the CDR3. Germline CDR1 is WSHSY and CDR2 is SAAADI. The CDR3 bases are TGCGCCACCGTAGCGGGAACTTACGAGCAGTACTTC. Translated, it gives CATVAGTYEQYF.

V usage is TRBV3-1 (or the pseudogene TRBV3-2) and J usage is TRBJ1-6, with TRBD1 identical over 7 bases. The germline CDR1 and CDR2 sequences are LGHDT and YNNKEL (reference sequence). The V segment lost 4 bases and the J segment 7 bases; nucleotides outside the gene matches: 10. This CDR3 region has 16 residues. The CDR3 is CASSPWQGGLNSPLHF. CDR3 bases: TGTGCCAGCAGCCCTTGGCAGGGGGGATTGAATTCACCCCTCCACTTT.

The CDR3: CSVIPAFEAFF. In DNA, the CDR3 is TGCAGCGTTATCCCCGCCTTTGAAGCTTTCTTT. This rearrangement joins TRBV29-1 to TRBJ1-1; D remains unclear. The CDR3 spans 11 residues. The V and J ends lost 5 bases and 7 bases respectively, with 11 bases between them. Germline CDR1 is SQVTM and CDR2 is ANQGSEA.

The V gene is TRBV15, the J gene TRBJ1-5; TRBD1 agrees at 8 bases. Germline trimming cut 3 bases from V and 6 bases from J; bases unmatched to any gene: 10. The CDR3 extends over 16 amino acids. Germline V gives CDR1 LNHNV, CDR2 YYDKDF (reference sequence). The DNA of the CDR3 is TGTGCCACCAGCAGGGGAACAGGGGGGTGGGGTCAGCCCCAGCATTTT. It codes for CATSRGTGGWGQPQHF.

The J gene is TRBJ2-1, the V gene TRBV2; TRBD2 might be the D (5 bases). Germline lookup yields CDR1 SNHLY and CDR2 FYNNEI. The CDR3 sequence is 17 residues long. V was clipped by 6 bases and J by 0 bases, with 18 bases between them. The CDR3 loop reads CASRTRLSPSSYNEQFF. The CDR3 nucleotides are TGTGCCAGCAGGACCAGACTATCCCCGAGCTCCTACAATGAGCAGTTCTTC. The variable domain in full, completed from reference TRBV2 and TRBJ2-1, reads EPEVTQTPSHQVTQMGQEVILRCVPISNHLYFYWYRQILGQKVEFLVSFYNNEISEKSEIFDDQFSVERPDGSNFTLKIRSTKLEDSAMYFCASRTRLSPSSYNEQFFGPGTRLTVL.

The chain recombines TRBV19 with TRBJ1-2; D not resolved. The CDR3 length is 17 residues. V was clipped by 6 bases and J by 5 bases, with 25 bases between them. The germline gives CDR1 LNHDA, CDR2 SQIVND (reference sequence). The CDR3 bases are TGTGCCAGTAGAACCGGGGTTCAAGAAGTCAAACCGTATGGCTACACCTTC. It yields the protein CASRTGVQEVKPYGYTF.

This sequence joins TRBV7-9 and TRBJ2-3; D is undetermined. Germline lookup yields CDR1 SEHNR and CDR2 FQNEAQ (reference sequence). This CDR3 has 12 amino acids. Trimming shortened V by 5 bases and J by 4 bases, and 7 bases separated the two germline ends. CDR3 in DNA: TGTGCCAGCAGCCTACTCCCAGATACGCAGTATTTT. It translates to CASSLLPDTQYF.

This chain links TRBV6-6 with TRBJ2-1; no reliable D call. Germline values: CDR1 MNHNY, CDR2 SVGAGI (reference sequence). Trimming cost V 10 bases and J 7 bases, with 23 bases left between them. The CDR3 contains 15 residues. The CDR3 coding sequence is TGTGCCACCCAGATTCGACTGGACGGTCAGAATGAGCAGTTCTTC. Translation gives CATQIRLDGQNEQFF.

Only one count was recorded for this clone. The chain recombines TRBV3-1 (or the pseudogene TRBV3-2) with TRBJ2-5; 8 positions match TRBD2. V was clipped by 3 bases and J by 10 bases; unmatched bases: 13. CDR1 is LGHDT and CDR2 is YNNKEL in the germline V gene (reference sequence). There are 15 residues in the CDR3. The CDR3, as DNA: TGTGCCAGCAGCCACGGGGCGGGAGGAGGTTTTGGCCAGTACTTC. Protein sequence: CASSHGAGGGFGQYF.

V usage is TRBV10-3 and J usage is TRBJ2-1, with D maybe TRBD1 (5 bases). Between the trimmed V and J ends, which lost 6 bases and 8 bases, there was a span of 11 bases. This CDR3 has 12 amino acids. Germline CDR1 ENHRY, CDR2 SYGVKD. The CDR3 sequence is CAISLKGYEQFF. CDR3 nucleotides: TGTGCCATCAGCCTTAAGGGGTATGAGCAGTTCTTC.

This clone was found once. V usage is TRBV9 and J usage is TRBJ2-1; no clear D gene. Germline lookup yields CDR1 SGDLS and CDR2 YYNGEE. Trimming took off 0 bases at V and 4 bases at J, with 5 bases between the two ends. This CDR3 contains 13 residues. In nucleotides, the CDR3 is TGTGCCAGCAGCGTAGCCCGTTACAATGAGCAGTTCTTC. Translated: CASSVARYNEQFF. Full variable domain (outside the CDR3, taken from reference TRBV9 and TRBJ2-1): DSGVTQTPKHLITATGQRVTLRCSPRSGDLSVYWYQQSLDQGLQFLIQYYNGEERAKGNILERFSAQQFPDLHSELNLSSLELGDSALYFCASSVARYNEQFFGPGTRLTVL.

This clone has ten or more counts. V gene TRBV30 combines with J gene TRBJ1-5; maybe TRBD1 (6 bases). CDR1 and CDR2 (germline): GTSNPN, SVGIG (reference sequence). The CDR3 has 14 amino acids. The V end lost 0 bases, the J end lost 6 bases, and 12 bases lay between the germline ends. The chain's CDR3 is CAWSVAGASQPQHF. CDR3 sequence (DNA): TGTGCCTGGAGTGTAGCGGGGGCGAGTCAGCCCCAGCATTTT. Complete variable domain (other parts from reference TRBV30 and TRBJ1-5): SQTIHQWPATLVQPVGSPLSLECTVEGTSNPNLYWYRQAAGRGLQLLFYSVGIGQISSEVPQNLSASRPQDRQFILSSKKLLLSDSGFYLCAWSVAGASQPQHFGDGTRLSIL.